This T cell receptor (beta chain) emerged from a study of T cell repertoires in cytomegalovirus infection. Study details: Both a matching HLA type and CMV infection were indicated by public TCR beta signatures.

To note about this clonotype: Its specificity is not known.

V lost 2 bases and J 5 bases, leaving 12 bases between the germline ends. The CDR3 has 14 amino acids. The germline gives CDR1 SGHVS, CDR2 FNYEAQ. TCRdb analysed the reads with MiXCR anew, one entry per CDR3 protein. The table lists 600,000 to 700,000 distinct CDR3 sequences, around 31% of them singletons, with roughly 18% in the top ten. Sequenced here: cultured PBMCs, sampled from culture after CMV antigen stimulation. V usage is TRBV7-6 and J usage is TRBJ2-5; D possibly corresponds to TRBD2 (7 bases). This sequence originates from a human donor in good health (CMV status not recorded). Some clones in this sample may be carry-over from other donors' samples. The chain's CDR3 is CASSLSEGGETQYF. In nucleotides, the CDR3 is TGTGCCAGCAGCTTATCGGAGGGGGGGGAGACCCAGTACTTC. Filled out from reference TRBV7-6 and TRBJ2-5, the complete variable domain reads GAGVSQSPRYKVTKRGQDVALRCDPISGHVSLYWYRQALGQGPEFLTYFNYEAQQDKSGLPNDRFSAERPEGSISTLTIQRTEQRDSAMYRCASSLSEGGETQYFGPGTRLLVL.